This T cell receptor beta chain was identified during a study of patients and donors after allogeneic stem cell transplantation. V was clipped by 6 bases and J by 5 bases; unmatched bases: 11. The germline V gene encodes CDR1 SGHRS and CDR2 YFSETQ. The CDR3 loop spans 15 amino acids. This clonotype was detected a few times. TCRdb re-derived calls from the RT-PCR reads in MiXCR, one entry per CDR3 protein. The sample has approximately 220,000 distinct CDR3 sequences; around 41% are singletons. The chain links TRBV5-1 to TRBJ1-2; TRBD1 aligns across 9 bases. This TCR was sampled from a human donor who was either an allogeneic HSCT recipient or a stem cell or donor lymphocyte infusion donor (not recorded which). It is not recorded whose cells these are; they may come from a transplant donor. The sequenced sample was blood, either unsorted or a sorted T cell fraction (not recorded which). CDR3 bases: TGCGCCAGCAACCCCGGGACAGGGCGAAAGTATGGCTACACCTTC. Translating it yields CASNPGTGRKYGYTF.